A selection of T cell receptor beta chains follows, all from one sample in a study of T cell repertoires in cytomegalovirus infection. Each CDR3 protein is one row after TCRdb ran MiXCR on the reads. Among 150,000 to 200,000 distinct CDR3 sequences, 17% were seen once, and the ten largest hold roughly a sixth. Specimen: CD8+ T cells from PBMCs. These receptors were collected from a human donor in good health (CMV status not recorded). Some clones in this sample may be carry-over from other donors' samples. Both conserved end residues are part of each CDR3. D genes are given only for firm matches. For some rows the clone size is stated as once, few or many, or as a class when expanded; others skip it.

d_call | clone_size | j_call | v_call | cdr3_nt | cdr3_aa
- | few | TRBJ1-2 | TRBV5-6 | TGTGCCAGCAGCTCGGACGGACTACAAAACTATGGCTACACCTTC | CASSSDGLQNYGYTF
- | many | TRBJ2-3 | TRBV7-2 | TGTGCCAGCAGCCTTATGGGACCCCGGATGTGGACAGATACGCAGTATTTT | CASSLMGPRMWTDTQYF
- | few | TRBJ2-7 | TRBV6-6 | TGTGCCAGCAGCACCGTGCCCGCTGCGGACGAGCAGTACTTC | CASSTVPAADEQYF
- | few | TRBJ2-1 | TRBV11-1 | TGTGCCAGCAGCTTAATTCCGTCCGGGATGAATGAGCAGTTCTTC | CASSLIPSGMNEQFF
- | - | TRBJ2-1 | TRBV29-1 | TGCAGCGTTGAAGCGCCGACTAGAGGGTACAATGAGCAGTTCTTC | CSVEAPTRGYNEQFF
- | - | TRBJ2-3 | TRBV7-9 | TGTGCCAGCAGCTCCCTGACAGGGAGGAGCACAGATACGCAGTATTTT | CASSSLTGRSTDTQYF
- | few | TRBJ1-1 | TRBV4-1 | TGCGCCAGCAGCCGAATAGGGGGGACTGAAGCTTTCTTT | CASSRIGGTEAFF
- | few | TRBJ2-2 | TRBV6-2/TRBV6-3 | TGTGCCAGCAGACTCACAGGGTACACCGGGGAGCTGTTTTTT | CASRLTGYTGELFF
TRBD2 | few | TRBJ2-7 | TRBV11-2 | TGTGCCAGCAGCTTAAATGTAGCGGGAGAGCCCTACGAGCAGTACTTC | CASSLNVAGEPYEQYF
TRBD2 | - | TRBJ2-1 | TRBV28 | TGTGCCAGCAACCGACTAGCGGGAGATTATGAGCAGTTCTTC | CASNRLAGDYEQFF
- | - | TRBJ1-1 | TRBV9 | TGTGCCAGCGGGTCCCGGGGGGCTTTCTTT | CASGSRGAFF
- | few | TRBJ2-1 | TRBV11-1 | TGTGCCAGCAGCAAGGAGCCGGGGAACTACAATGAGCAGTTCTTC | CASSKEPGNYNEQFF
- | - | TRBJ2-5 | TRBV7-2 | TGTGCCAGCAGCTTGCGCAAACTAGGGGAGACGTACCAAGAGACCCAGTACTTC | CASSLRKLGETYQETQYF
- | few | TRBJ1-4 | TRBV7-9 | TGTGCCAGCAGCTCCCCGACGACGACAGGCGAAAAACTGTTTTTT | CASSSPTTTGEKLFF
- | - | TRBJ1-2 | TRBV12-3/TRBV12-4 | TGTGCCAGCACATTAAACTATGGCTACACCTTC | CASTLNYGYTF
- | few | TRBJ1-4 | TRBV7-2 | TGTGCCAGCAGCTTACCGTCTTCTAATGAAAAACTGTTTTTT | CASSLPSSNEKLFF
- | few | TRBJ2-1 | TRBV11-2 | TGTGCCAGCAGCTTAGGGGCGGGCAGCCGACGTGAGCAGTTCTTC | CASSLGAGSRREQFF
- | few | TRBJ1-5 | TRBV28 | TGTGCCAGCAGCTTCAATCAGCCCCAGCATTTT | CASSFNQPQHF
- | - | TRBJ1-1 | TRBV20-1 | TGCAGTGCTAGGTACCAGGCGGACATGAACACTGAAGCTTTCTTT | CSARYQADMNTEAFF
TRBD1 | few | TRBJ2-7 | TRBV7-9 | TGTGCCAGCAGCTTCAAGGACAGGGAATCCTACGAGCAGTACTTC | CASSFKDRESYEQYF
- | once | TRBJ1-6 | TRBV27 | TGTGCCAGCAGTTCCCTTTGGGACTATAATTCACCCCTCCACTTT | CASSSLWDYNSPLHF
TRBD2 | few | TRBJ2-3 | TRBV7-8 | TGTGCCAGCAGCTTCCCCTCGACTAGCGGGAGGGCAACAGATACGCAGTATTTT | CASSFPSTSGRATDTQYF
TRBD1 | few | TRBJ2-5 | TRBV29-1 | TGCAGCGTTGTTGGGACAGGGGGTTCAGAGACCCAGTACTTC | CSVVGTGGSETQYF
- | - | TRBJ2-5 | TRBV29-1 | TGCAGCGTTGAAGATCGGGTGGCTAGCCGGCAGACCCAGTACTTC | CSVEDRVASRQTQYF
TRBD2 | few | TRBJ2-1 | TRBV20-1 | TGCAGTGCTAGAGAAGCGGGGGGGCCTTATGAGCAGTTCTTC | CSAREAGGPYEQFF
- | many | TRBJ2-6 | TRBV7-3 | TGTGCCAGCAGCTTCACCTCCGGGTCTGGGGCCAACGTCCTGACTTTC | CASSFTSGSGANVLTF
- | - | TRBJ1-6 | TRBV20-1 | TGCAGTGCTAGAGGACGGCCCAGCTCCTATAATTCACCCCTCCACTTT | CSARGRPSSYNSPLHF
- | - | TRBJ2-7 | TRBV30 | TGTGCCTGGAGTGTAGGTGAAACCTACGAGCAGTACTTC | CAWSVGETYEQYF
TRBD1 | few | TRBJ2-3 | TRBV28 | TGTGCCAGCAGTCTCGAGACAGGGCTCACAGATACGCAGTATTTT | CASSLETGLTDTQYF
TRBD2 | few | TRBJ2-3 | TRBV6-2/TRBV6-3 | TGTGCCAGCAGTTCGGGACTAGGTCGCACAGATACGCAGTATTTT | CASSSGLGRTDTQYF
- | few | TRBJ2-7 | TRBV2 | TGTGCCAGCGCGGCGGGCCCCTACGAGCAGTACTTC | CASAAGPYEQYF
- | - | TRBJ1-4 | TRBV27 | TGTGCCAGCAGTTCGGCCGGGCTTAATGAAAAACTGTTTTTT | CASSSAGLNEKLFF
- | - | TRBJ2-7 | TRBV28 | TGTGCCAGCACCCCTCTCCAGACAGGACTCTCCTACGAGCAGTACTTC | CASTPLQTGLSYEQYF
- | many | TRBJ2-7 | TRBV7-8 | TGTGCCAGCAGCCCTCGGAGTCCCTTCGAGCAGTACTTC | CASSPRSPFEQYF
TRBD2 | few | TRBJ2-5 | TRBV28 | TGTGCCAGCAGCCAAAGTTCGGGCCTAGCGGGAGGAGAGACCCAGTACTTC | CASSQSSGLAGGETQYF
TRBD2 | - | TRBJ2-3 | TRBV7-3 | TGTGCCAGCAGCCTCCAGACTAGCGGGGGTCTAGATACGCAGTATTTT | CASSLQTSGGLDTQYF
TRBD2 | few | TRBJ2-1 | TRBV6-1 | TGTGCCAGCAGTAAACGGGAGGCTTACAATGAGCAGTTCTTC | CASSKREAYNEQFF
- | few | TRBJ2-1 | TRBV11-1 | TGTGCCAGCAGCCCCCGACCGGGGGCGGGAGATGAGCAGTTCTTC | CASSPRPGAGDEQFF
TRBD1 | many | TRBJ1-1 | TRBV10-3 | TGTGCCACCTGGGGGACAGGGAACACTGAAGCTTTCTTT | CATWGTGNTEAFF
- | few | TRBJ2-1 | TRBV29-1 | TGCAGCGTTGAATTCTCCCAGGGTCCCGCAAATGAGCAGTTCTTC | CSVEFSQGPANEQFF
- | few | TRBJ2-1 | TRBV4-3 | TGCGCCAGCAGTCGGTCCCGGGCCAGCTCCTACAATGAGCAGTTCTTC | CASSRSRASSYNEQFF
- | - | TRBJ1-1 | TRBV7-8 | TGTGCCAGCAACCCACGGGGGCTCAACACTGAAGCTTTCTTT | CASNPRGLNTEAFF
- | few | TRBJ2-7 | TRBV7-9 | TGTGCCAGCAGCTTGGGACTGGGGGGCGAGCAGTACTTC | CASSLGLGGEQYF